These 6 T cell receptor beta chains were all obtained from the same sample, sequenced in a study of cytomegalovirus exposure and HLA in healthy donors. The primer mix had 60 Vbeta and 13 Jbeta primers. Profiling relied on immunoSEQ multiplex PCR, and the TCRdb table lists in-frame clones only, not all of them. The sample has about 160,000 clones; roughly 78% are singletons. The sample consisted of PBMCs. The source is a man aged 35-49 years in good health and CMV-seropositive.

The chain joins TRBV6-5 to TRBJ1-2; 7 nucleotides align to TRBD1. Looked up from germline, CDR1 is MNHEY and CDR2 is SVGAGI. V was pared by 7 bases and J by 7 bases, with 6 bases of the junction left unmatched. The CDR3 runs 12 residues. In DNA form, the CDR3 reads TGTGCCAGCAAGACAGGGCTGCTTGGCTACACCTTC. It specifies CASKTGLLGYTF.

This clone was seen more than once but under ten times. CDR3 in DNA: TGTGCCAGCAGTTTATCTTGGCAGGGAAGGGGGACCCAGTACTTC. It translates to CASSLSWQGRGTQYF. This rearrangement joins TRBV27 to TRBJ2-5, with a tentative D call TRBD1 (5 bases). The germline V gene encodes CDR1 MNHEY and CDR2 SMNVEV (reference sequence). The CDR3 loop spans 15 amino acids. The V gene lost 0 bases and the J gene lost 7 bases, with 15 bases spanning the gap.

V gene TRBV15 combines with J gene TRBJ1-6; D is uncertain. Trimming cost V 5 bases and J 0 bases, with 5 bases left between them. CDR1 and CDR2 (germline): LNHNV, YYDKDF (reference sequence). This CDR3 region has 14 residues. The CDR3 coding sequence is TGTGCCACCAGCCGGAGCTCCTATAATTCACCCCTCCACTTT. Translating gives CATSRSSYNSPLHF.

This clone appeared once. The V gene is TRBV5-6, the J gene TRBJ1-2; no firm D call. The CDR3 consists of 11 residues. Trimming removed 0 bases from V and 7 bases from J, with 4 bases in between. Germline assignment: CDR1 SGHDT and CDR2 YYEEEE. CDR3 sequence reads: CASSLDSGYTF. The DNA of the CDR3 is TGTGCCAGCAGCTTGGACAGTGGCTACACCTTC.

The chain couples TRBV2 to TRBJ1-5; TRBD1 matches at 9 bases. Germline loops: CDR1 SNHLY, CDR2 FYNNEI. V lost 6 bases, J lost 1 base, and 13 bases stayed unmatched. This CDR3 has 18 residues. The CDR3 sequence: CASRAFPGQGLSNQPQHF. CDR3 coding DNA: TGTGCCAGCAGAGCCTTCCCGGGACAGGGTCTCAGCAATCAGCCCCAGCATTTT.

In the case of this clone: Other DNA sequences in this sample translate to the same CDR3. The chain combines TRBV6-1 with TRBJ2-1; 8 positions match TRBD1. This CDR3 contains 13 residues. Germline V gene data show CDR1 as MNHNS and CDR2 as SASEGT. After removal of 7 bases from V and 6 bases from J, the junction contained 5 bases not matched to a gene. CDR3 in amino acids: CASTGTGLNEQFF. Here the CDR3 DNA reads TGTGCCAGCACCGGGACAGGTCTCAATGAGCAGTTCTTC.